A selection of T cell receptor beta chains follows, all from one sample in a study of T-cell reconstitution after alpha-beta-depleted transplantation in children. One entry per CDR3 protein, called by TCRdb with MiXCR from the PCR reads. The table lists about 300,000 distinct CDR3 sequences, around 7.3% of them singletons, with approximately 9% in the top ten. The sample consisted of peripheral blood, taken 360 days after TCRalphabeta/CD19-depleted stem cell transplant. The receptors stem from a female patient aged 2-10 years who had a stem cell transplant for Fanconi anemia, so the T cells may come from the graft donor. Both conserved end residues are trimmed from each CDR3.

J: TRBJ1-6
length: 13
V: TRBV6-1
CDR3: ASQARGLYNSPLH

J: TRBJ1-5
length: 11
V: TRBV28
CDR3: ASSKDSNQPQH

J: TRBJ2-5
length: 13
V: TRBV7-3
CDR3: ASSSQGGFQETQY

J: TRBJ2-2
length: 13
V: TRBV7-3
CDR3: ASSQAGPGTGELF

J: TRBJ2-7
length: 14
V: TRBV27
CDR3: ASSYGPGGEGYEQY

J: TRBJ2-7
length: 12
V: TRBV7-8
CDR3: ASSLVGGYNEQY

J: TRBJ1-2
length: 13
V: TRBV11-2
CDR3: ASSEARDPNYGYT

J: TRBJ1-3
length: 14
V: TRBV6-4
CDR3: ASSDEGYVSGNTIY

J: TRBJ1-6
length: 16
V: TRBV28
CDR3: ASRYRDRRRYDNSPLH

J: TRBJ2-7
length: 13
V: TRBV3-1
CDR3: ASSPAGDLSYEQY

J: TRBJ2-5
length: 13
V: TRBV25-1
CDR3: ASSEGQLFQETQY

J: TRBJ2-3
length: 11
V: TRBV15
CDR3: ATSIPGGDTQY

J: TRBJ2-7
length: 13
V: TRBV6-5
CDR3: ASSSPSGGLNEQY

J: TRBJ2-7
length: 12
V: TRBV20-1
CDR3: SALTGGTDYEQY

J: TRBJ1-2
length: 11
V: TRBV7-6
CDR3: ASSFTGAGGYT

J: TRBJ1-3
length: 14
V: TRBV5-5
CDR3: ASSLSSGSSGNTIY

J: TRBJ2-1
length: 15
V: TRBV5-1
CDR3: ASSDNRGSNYYNEQF